This TCR beta chain was obtained from a study of blood T cells in healthy people across ages. Study-level results: Nothing was known about donor CMV status, and this possibly confounded expanded clonotype changes. With unsorted PBMCs, a conclusive comparison of naive versus antigen-experienced cells was not possible.

The authors ran a second PCR of roughly 6 to 12 cycles using a sample-barcoded 5' primer and a J-beta primer mix. TCRdb re-derived calls from the 5' RACE reads in MiXCR, one entry per CDR3 protein. The sample records about 760,000 distinct CDR3 sequences, more than 55% being singletons. Germline assignment: CDR1 SGHRS and CDR2 YFSETQ. CDR3 length: 14 amino acids. For this clonotype: Antigen: not known.

The TCR sequence derives from a man aged 40-55 years in good health. Input material: blood. The genes are TRBV5-1 and TRBJ2-5; TRBD1 agrees at 8 bases. The J call is uncertain, as TRBJ2-7 better fits the DNA end. Here the CDR3 reads CASSVRQGNYEQYF. The CDR3 nucleotides are TGCGCCAGCAGCGTTCGACAGGGGAACTACGAGCAGTACTTC.